This T cell receptor (beta chain) was identified during a study of T cells in pancreatic ductal adenocarcinoma. The selected patients with pancreatic ductal adenocarcinoma had surgery but no neoadjuvant therapy. This clone showed up just once. The antigen remains unidentified. Study results and caveats: Tumors hold more CD45RO+ effector T cells, which may bias toward lower diversity. Compared with tumor, blood showed more total productive templates and roughly 8-fold more clonotypes. The resected cohort was biased toward the minority with early-stage disease.

The data were produced by immunoSEQ multiplex PCR, yet TCRdb's version contains in-frame clones alone and is incomplete. The sample comprises about 100,000 clones, 90% to 95% of which are singletons, and roughly 3.1% rests with the top ten. Per the germline V gene, CDR1 is SEHNR and CDR2 is FQNEAQ (reference sequence). Trimming removed 0 bases at V and 8 bases at J, with 11 bases between. This CDR3 comprises 15 residues. Sample: PBMCs. This chain connects TRBV7-9 to TRBJ2-6; D may be TRBD2 (6 bases). This clonotype originated in a human donor with pancreatic ductal adenocarcinoma. The DNA of the CDR3 is TGTGCCAGCAGCTTAGCCGGAGGGGTGACCAACGTCCTGACTTTC. It encodes CASSLAGGVTNVLTF.